This TCR beta chain was recovered during a study of T-cell memory formation after mild COVID-19. General study findings and limits: The main location of contracting CD4+ clones was CM and EM, and that of contracting CD8+ clones was EMRA.

5'RACE primed from the constant segment yielded TCR alpha and TCR beta cDNA libraries bearing sample barcodes and UMIs. One entry per CDR3 protein results from TCRdb running MiXCR on the 5' RACE reads. Among under 300,000 distinct CDR3 sequences listed, approximately 10% were seen once. This CDR3 spans 13 amino acids. Trimming took 4 bases from V and 3 from J; bases not matched to a gene: 0. Germline CDR1 is SQVTM and CDR2 is ANQGSEA. This clonotype was counted many times. Its antigen is not known. The chain is built from TRBV29-1 and TRBJ2-1; 10 bases are a match to TRBD1. The specimen sequenced was PBMCs or a T cell subset sorted from them (not recorded which). The clonotype originates from a man aged 18 to 29 who had mild COVID-19 (a few samples of this study predate the infection). Cell type and time point are not known. The CDR3 region has the DNA TGCAGCGTTGGGACAGGGGGCTACAATGAGCAGTTCTTC. It codes for CSVGTGGYNEQFF.